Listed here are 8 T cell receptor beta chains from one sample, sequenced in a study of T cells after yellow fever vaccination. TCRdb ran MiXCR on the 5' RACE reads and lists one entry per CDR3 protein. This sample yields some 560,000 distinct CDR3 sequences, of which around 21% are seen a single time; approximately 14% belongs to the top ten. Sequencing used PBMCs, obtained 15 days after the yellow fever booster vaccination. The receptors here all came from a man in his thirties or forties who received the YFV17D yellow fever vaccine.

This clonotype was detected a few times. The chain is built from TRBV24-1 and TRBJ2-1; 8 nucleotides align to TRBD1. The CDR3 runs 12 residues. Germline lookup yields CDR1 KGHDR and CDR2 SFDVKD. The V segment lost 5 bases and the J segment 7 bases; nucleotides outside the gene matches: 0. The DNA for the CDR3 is TGTGCCACCAGTGGACAGGGGAATGAGCAGTTCTTC. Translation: CATSGQGNEQFF.

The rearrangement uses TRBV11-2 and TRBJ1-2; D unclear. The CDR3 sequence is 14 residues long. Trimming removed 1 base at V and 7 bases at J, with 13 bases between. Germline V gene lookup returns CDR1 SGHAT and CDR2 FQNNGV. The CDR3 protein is CASSLVIPGGGYTF. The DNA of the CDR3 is TGTGCCAGCAGCTTAGTTATTCCGGGCGGTGGCTACACCTTC.

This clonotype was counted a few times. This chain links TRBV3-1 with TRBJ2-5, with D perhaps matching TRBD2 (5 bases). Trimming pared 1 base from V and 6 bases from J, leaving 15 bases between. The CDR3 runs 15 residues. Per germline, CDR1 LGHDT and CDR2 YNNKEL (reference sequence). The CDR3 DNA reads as TGTGCCAGCAGCCAAGGATCTACTAGAGCGAAGACCCAGTACTTC. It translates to CASSQGSTRAKTQYF.

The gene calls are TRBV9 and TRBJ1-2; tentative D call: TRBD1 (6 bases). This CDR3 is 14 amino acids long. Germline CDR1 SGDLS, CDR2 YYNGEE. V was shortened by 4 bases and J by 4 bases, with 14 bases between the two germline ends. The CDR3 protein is CASSRRGGGYGYTF. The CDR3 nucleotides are TGTGCCAGCAGCCGGCGGGGAGGGGGCTATGGCTACACCTTC.

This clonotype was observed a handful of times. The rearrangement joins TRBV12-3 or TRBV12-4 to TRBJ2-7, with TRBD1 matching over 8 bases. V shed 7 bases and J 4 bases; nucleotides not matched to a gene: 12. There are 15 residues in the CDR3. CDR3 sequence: CASTYLGGQAYEQYF. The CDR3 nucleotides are TGTGCCAGCACTTACCTAGGGGGACAGGCATACGAGCAGTACTTC.

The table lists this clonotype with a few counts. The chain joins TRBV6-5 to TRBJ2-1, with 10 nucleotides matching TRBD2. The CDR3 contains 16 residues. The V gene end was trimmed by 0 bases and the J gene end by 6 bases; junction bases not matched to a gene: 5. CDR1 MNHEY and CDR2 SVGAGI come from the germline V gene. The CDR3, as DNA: TGTGCCAGCAGTTACTCGCTAGCGGGAGACTTCAATGAGCAGTTCTTC. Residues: CASSYSLAGDFNEQFF.

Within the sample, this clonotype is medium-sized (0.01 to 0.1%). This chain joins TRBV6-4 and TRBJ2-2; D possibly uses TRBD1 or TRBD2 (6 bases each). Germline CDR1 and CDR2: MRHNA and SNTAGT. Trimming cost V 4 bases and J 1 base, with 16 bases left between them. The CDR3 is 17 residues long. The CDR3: CASSAGASELNTGELFF. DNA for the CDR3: TGTGCCAGCAGTGCGGGGGCTAGCGAATTGAACACCGGGGAGCTGTTTTTT.

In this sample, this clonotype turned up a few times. The CDR3 DNA sequence: TGCGCCAGCAGGCCTTCGGGGGTGTCTAGCGGGATCCGGGCAGATACGCAGTATTTT. Protein product: CASRPSGVSSGIRADTQYF. The rearrangement links TRBV5-1 to TRBJ2-3, with 9 positions matching TRBD2. The CDR3 is 19 residues long. Germline V gene sequence: CDR1 SGHRS, CDR2 YFSETQ. The junction had 20 bases not matched to a gene; V was cut back by 5 bases and J by 4 bases.